What follows describes a single TCR beta chain. The antigen is not known. The source of the sample is a study of beta chain features in type 1 diabetes. The investigators reverse transcribed all of the isolated RNA, so they sequenced expressed TCRB transcripts. Data came from immunoSEQ multiplex PCR; TCRdb stores just in-frame clones and leaves some out. The table includes under 130,000 clones, 25% to 35% detected once. Study-wide findings and caveats: When VDJ junctions were examined, type 1 diabetes patients showed fewer insertions and more deletions. Shorter TCRB CDR3s, moderately but significantly so, were found in Type 1 diabetes patients in all four CD4+ subsets.

The receptor was isolated from a young woman with type 1 diabetes. Sequenced material: central memory CD4+ T cells from blood.

CDR3 in DNA: TGCGCCAGCAGCGCGGGACAGCTCTCTGGAAACACCATATATTTT. It encodes CASSAGQLSGNTIYF. The J gene is TRBJ1-3, the V gene TRBV5-1; 7 positions agree with TRBD1. Germline CDR1 SGHRS, CDR2 YFSETQ. With 4 bases clipped from V and 0 bases from J, the junction kept 4 bases outside the gene matches. The CDR3 has 15 residues.